These T cell receptor beta chains were read from a single sample in a study of T-cell memory formation after mild COVID-19. TCRdb redid the calling of the 5' RACE reads with MiXCR, one entry per CDR3 protein. The top ten hold about 21% of the sample, which has over 300,000 distinct CDR3 sequences, around a fifth seen once. The sequencing input was PBMCs or a T cell subset sorted from them (not recorded which). All receptors derive from a young man who had mild COVID-19 (a few samples of this study predate the infection). Cell type and time point are not known. CDR3s include the opening cysteine and the closing phenylalanine or tryptophan. A D gene is named only where the DNA matches it firmly. Expanded clones get a size class; other rows say once, few or many, or leave the size out.

D,J,size,V,CDR3,DNA
.,TRBJ2-3,.,TRBV19,CASSATRGDTQYF,TGTGCCAGTAGTGCGACTCGGGGAGATACGCAGTATTTT
.,TRBJ1-1,.,TRBV6-2/TRBV6-3,CASSETPAVAFF,TGTGCCAGCAGTGAGACACCGGCGGTCGCTTTCTTT
TRBD2,TRBJ2-7,.,TRBV5-1,CASSLAVLAGGVQEQYF,TGCGCCAGCAGCTTGGCTGTACTAGCGGGGGGCGTCCAAGAGCAGTACTTC
TRBD1,TRBJ2-3,few,TRBV12-3/TRBV12-4,CASSIHPGQATDTQYF,TGTGCCAGCTCCATTCATCCGGGACAGGCCACAGATACGCAGTATTTT
.,TRBJ2-1,.,TRBV7-7,CASSLQRGGSYNEQFF,TGTGCTAGCAGCTTACAAAGGGGTGGCTCCTACAATGAGCAGTTCTTC
.,TRBJ2-3,.,TRBV7-2,CASSRSRDSTDTQYF,TGTGCCAGCAGCCGTTCCCGGGACAGCACAGATACGCAGTATTTT
.,TRBJ2-3,.,TRBV12-3/TRBV12-4,CASGGPTEGDTDTQYF,TGTGCCAGCGGGGGTCCGACAGAGGGGGACACAGATACGCAGTATTTT
TRBD2,TRBJ2-7,.,TRBV6-5,CASSPETSGGYEQYF,TGTGCCAGCAGTCCTGAGACTAGCGGGGGCTACGAGCAGTACTTC
.,TRBJ1-6,many,TRBV2,CASSDLSSESPLHF,TGTGCCAGCAGTGATCTCAGCTCAGAATCACCCCTCCACTTT
.,TRBJ1-1,few,TRBV2,CASSEGYGQDEEAFF,TGTGCCAGCAGTGAAGGGTATGGGCAGGACGAAGAAGCTTTCTTT
.,TRBJ2-1,.,TRBV4-3,CASSHSATGAGEQFF,TGCGCCAGCAGCCACTCGGCAACTGGGGCCGGGGAGCAGTTCTTC
.,TRBJ2-1,few,TRBV5-1,CASSFSGAYYNEQFF,TGCGCCAGCAGCTTCTCAGGGGCCTACTACAATGAGCAGTTCTTC
.,TRBJ2-5,many,TRBV4-3,CASSQGAGYPQETQYF,TGCGCCAGCAGCCAAGGGGCAGGGTATCCCCAAGAGACCCAGTACTTC
.,TRBJ2-5,many,TRBV5-1,CASSLGVQETQYF,TGCGCCAGCAGCTTGGGAGTCCAAGAGACCCAGTACTTC
.,TRBJ2-2,many,TRBV24-1,CATSDLGPGNTGELFF,TGTGCCACCAGTGATCTAGGCCCCGGGAACACCGGGGAGCTGTTTTTT
.,TRBJ1-3,.,TRBV13,CASRQRGSGNTIYF,TGTGCCAGCAGACAAAGGGGGTCTGGAAACACCATATATTTT
.,TRBJ2-6,.,TRBV24-1,CATSDPNRISGANVLTF,TGTGCCACCAGTGATCCGAACAGGATCTCTGGGGCCAACGTCCTGACTTTC
.,TRBJ1-1,once,TRBV11-2,CASSLVTLTEDFF,TGTGCCAGCAGCTTGGTTACCCTCACTGAAGATTTCTTT
TRBD1,TRBJ1-2,few,TRBV4-1,CASSQGVLGQGHGPYF,TGCGCCAGCAGCCAAGGAGTCTTAGGACAGGGACATGGACCTTACTTC
.,TRBJ2-2,many,TRBV5-5,CASSLDRGGTGELFF,TGTGCCAGCAGCTTGGACAGGGGGGGCACCGGGGAGCTGTTTTTT
.,TRBJ1-1,few,TRBV7-9,CASSTNRASDMNTEAFF,TGTGCCAGCAGCACTAACCGGGCCAGTGATATGAACACTGAAGCTTTCTTT
TRBD1,TRBJ2-1,.,TRBV6-2/TRBV6-3,CASQTRGEQFF,TGTGCCAGCCAAACCAGGGGGGAGCAGTTCTTC
TRBD1,TRBJ2-2,.,TRBV13,CASSYRDRNTGELFF,TGTGCCAGCAGCTACCGGGACAGGAACACCGGGGAGCTGTTTTTT
TRBD1,TRBJ1-2,.,TRBV3-1,CASSPGIGTGSFRSGYTF,TGTGCCAGCAGCCCGGGGATCGGGACAGGGAGCTTTCGGAGCGGCTACACCTTC
TRBD1,TRBJ1-2,once,TRBV7-9,CASSSSGQGAYYGYTF,TGTGCCAGCAGCTCCTCGGGACAGGGGGCGTACTATGGCTACACCTTC
TRBD1,TRBJ2-2,many,TRBV5-5,CASRPTSGGAWTGELFF,TGTGCCAGCAGACCCACTTCAGGGGGCGCGTGGACCGGGGAGCTGTTTTTT
.,TRBJ2-3,.,TRBV7-2,CASSLKQGTDTQYF,TGTGCCAGCAGCTTAAAACAAGGCACAGATACGCAGTATTTT
TRBD1,TRBJ2-1,.,TRBV4-1,CASSQPGQDNEQFF,TGCGCCAGCAGCCAACCCGGACAGGACAATGAGCAGTTCTTC
.,TRBJ2-5,few,TRBV18,CASSPGGDQYF,TGTGCCAGCTCCCCGGGTGGTGACCAGTACTTC